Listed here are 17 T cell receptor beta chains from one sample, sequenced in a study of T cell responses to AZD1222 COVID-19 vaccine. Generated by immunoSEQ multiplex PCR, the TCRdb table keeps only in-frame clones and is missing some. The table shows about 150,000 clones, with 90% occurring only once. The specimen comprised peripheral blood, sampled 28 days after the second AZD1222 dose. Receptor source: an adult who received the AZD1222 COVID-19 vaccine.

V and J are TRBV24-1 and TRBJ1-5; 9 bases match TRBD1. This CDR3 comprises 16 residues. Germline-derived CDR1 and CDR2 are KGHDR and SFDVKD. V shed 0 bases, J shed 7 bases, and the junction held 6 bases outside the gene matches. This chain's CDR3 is CATSDLTGGYRQPQHF. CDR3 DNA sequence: TGTGCCACCAGTGATTTGACAGGGGGCTATAGGCAGCCCCAGCATTTT.

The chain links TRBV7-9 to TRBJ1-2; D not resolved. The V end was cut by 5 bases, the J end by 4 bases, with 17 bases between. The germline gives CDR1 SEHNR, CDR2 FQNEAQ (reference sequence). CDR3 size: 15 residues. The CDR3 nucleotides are TGTGCCAGCAGCCCGATTGGCGGTTTTAGCTATGGCTACACCTTC. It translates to CASSPIGGFSYGYTF.

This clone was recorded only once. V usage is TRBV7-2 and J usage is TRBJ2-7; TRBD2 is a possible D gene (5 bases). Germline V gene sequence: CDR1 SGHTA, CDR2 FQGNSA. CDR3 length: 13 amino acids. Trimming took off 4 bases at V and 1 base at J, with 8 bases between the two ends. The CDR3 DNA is TGTGCCAGCAGCTCACTAGGTTCCTACGAGCAGTACTTC. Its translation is CASSSLGSYEQYF.

The DNA for the CDR3 is TGTGCCAGCAGGGGACAGGGCAATCAGCCCCAGCATTTT. Its translation: CASRGQGNQPQHF. The chain employs TRBV12-3 or TRBV12-4 and TRBJ1-5, with 8 bases lining up with TRBD1. Trimming took 6 bases from V and 2 from J; bases not matched to a gene: 0. This CDR3 is 13 amino acids long.

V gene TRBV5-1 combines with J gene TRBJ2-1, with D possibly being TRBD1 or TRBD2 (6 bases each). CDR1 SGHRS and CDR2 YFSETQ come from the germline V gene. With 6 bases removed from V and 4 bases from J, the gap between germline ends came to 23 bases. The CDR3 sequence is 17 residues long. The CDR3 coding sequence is TGCGCCAGCACCCTGGGCGAAAGGGGGGCGATTTACAATGAGCAGTTCTTC. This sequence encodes CASTLGERGAIYNEQFF. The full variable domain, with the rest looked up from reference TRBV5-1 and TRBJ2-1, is KAGVTQTPRYLIKTRGQQVTLSCSPISGHRSVSWYQQTPGQGLQFLFEYFSETQRNKGNFPGRFSGRQFSNSRSEMNVSTLELGDSALYLCASTLGERGAIYNEQFFGPGTRLTVL.

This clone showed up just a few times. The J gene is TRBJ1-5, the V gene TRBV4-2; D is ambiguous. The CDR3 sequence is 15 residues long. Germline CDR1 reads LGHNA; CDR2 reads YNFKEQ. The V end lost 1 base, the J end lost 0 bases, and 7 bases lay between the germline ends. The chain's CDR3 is CASSQVLSSNQPQHF. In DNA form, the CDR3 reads TGTGCCAGCAGCCAAGTTTTAAGTAGCAATCAGCCCCAGCATTTT.

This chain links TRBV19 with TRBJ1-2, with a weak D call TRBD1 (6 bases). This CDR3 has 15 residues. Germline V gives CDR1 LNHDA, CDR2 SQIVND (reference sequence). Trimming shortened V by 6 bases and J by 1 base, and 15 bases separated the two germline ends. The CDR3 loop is CASSPTLDSNYGYTF. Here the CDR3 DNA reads TGTGCCAGTAGCCCGACCCTGGACAGTAACTATGGCTACACCTTC.

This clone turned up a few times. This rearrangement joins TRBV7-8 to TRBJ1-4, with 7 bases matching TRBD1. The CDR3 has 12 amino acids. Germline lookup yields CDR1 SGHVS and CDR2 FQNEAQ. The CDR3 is CASGGTNEKLFF. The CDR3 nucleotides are TGTGCTTCAGGGGGAACTAATGAAAAACTGTTTTTT.

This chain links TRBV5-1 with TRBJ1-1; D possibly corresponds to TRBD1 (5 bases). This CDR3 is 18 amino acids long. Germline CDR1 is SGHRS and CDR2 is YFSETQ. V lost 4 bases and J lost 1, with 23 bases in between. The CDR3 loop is CASSREGWGRRENTEAFF. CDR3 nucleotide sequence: TGCGCCAGCAGCCGGGAGGGTTGGGGACGTAGAGAGAACACTGAAGCTTTCTTT.

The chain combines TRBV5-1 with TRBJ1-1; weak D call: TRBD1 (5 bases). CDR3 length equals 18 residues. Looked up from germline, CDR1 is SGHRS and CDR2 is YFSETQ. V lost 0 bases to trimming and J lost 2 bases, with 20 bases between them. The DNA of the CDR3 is TGCGCCAGCAGCTTGGCTGGACACTCTCGGAATACTAACACTGAAGCTTTCTTT. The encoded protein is CASSLAGHSRNTNTEAFF.

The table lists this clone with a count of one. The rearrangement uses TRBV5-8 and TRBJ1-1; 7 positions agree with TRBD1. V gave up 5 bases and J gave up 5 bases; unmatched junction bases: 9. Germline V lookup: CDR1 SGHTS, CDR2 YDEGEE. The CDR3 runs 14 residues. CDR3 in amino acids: CASRRDRVGTEAFF. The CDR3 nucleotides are TGTGCCAGCAGGAGAGACAGGGTAGGAACTGAAGCTTTCTTT.

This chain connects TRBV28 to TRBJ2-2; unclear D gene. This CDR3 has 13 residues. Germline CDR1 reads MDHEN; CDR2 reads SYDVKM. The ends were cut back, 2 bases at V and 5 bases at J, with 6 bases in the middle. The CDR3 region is CASSLGRTGELFF. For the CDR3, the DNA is TGTGCCAGCAGTTTAGGACGGACCGGGGAGCTGTTTTTT.

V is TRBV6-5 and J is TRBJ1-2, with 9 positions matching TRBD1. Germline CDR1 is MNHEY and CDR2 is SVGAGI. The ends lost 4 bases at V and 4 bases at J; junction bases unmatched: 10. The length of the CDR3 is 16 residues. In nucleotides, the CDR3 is TGTGCCAGCAGTTCGACCGGGACAGGGAGAACCTATGGCTACACCTTC. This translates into CASSSTGTGRTYGYTF.

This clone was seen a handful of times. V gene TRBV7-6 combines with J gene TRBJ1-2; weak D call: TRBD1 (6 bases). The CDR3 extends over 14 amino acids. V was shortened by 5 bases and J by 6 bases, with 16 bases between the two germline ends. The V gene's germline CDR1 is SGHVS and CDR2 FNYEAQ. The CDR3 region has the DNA TGTGCCAGCAGCCGGCAACAGGGAGGAAATGGCTACACCTTC. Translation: CASSRQQGGNGYTF.

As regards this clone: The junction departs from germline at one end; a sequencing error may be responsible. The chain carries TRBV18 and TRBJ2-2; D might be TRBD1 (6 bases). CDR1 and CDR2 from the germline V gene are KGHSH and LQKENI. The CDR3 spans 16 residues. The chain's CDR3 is CASSPRTDANTGELFF. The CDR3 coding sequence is TGTGCCAGCTCGCCACGGACAGATGCGAACACCGGGGAGCTGTTTTTT.

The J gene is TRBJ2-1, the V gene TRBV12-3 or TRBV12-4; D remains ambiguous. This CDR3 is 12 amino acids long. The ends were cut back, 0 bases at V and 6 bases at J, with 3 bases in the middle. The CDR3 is CASSLAANEQFF. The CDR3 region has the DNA TGTGCCAGCAGTTTAGCGGCCAATGAGCAGTTCTTC.

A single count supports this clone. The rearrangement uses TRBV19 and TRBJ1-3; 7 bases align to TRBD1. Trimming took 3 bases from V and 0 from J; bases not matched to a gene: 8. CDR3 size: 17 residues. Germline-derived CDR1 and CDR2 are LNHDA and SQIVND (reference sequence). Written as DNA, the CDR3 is TGTGCCAGTAGTATCCGACAGGGAACCTTCTCTGGAAACACCATATATTTT. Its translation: CASSIRQGTFSGNTIYF.